The 28 T cell receptor beta chains presented below share a single source sample, sequenced in a study of control samples from healthy donors and cancer patients. Sequencing was performed with immunoSEQ multiplex PCR; in TCRdb, only in-frame clones are kept and a portion is missing. The sample holds tens of thousands of clones, over 65% seen once. Sequencing was done on a sample of blood. The receptors here all came from a man aged 60 to 69 in good health.

This clone was counted between two and nine times. The same CDR3 arises from other DNA sequences in this sample as well. V usage is TRBV2 and J usage is TRBJ2-5; D is unclear. The CDR3 sequence is 12 residues long. Trimming removed 4 bases from V and 1 base from J, with 4 bases in between. In germline, CDR1 is SNHLY, CDR2 FYNNEI. CDR3 nucleotide sequence: TGTGCCAGCAGTGCCCTCCAAGAGACCCAGTACTTC. The encoded protein is CASSALQETQYF.

The chain carries TRBV7-2 and TRBJ1-2, with unresolved D. Germline V gene lookup returns CDR1 SGHTA and CDR2 FQGNSA. Trimming removed 6 bases at V and 2 bases at J, with 16 bases between. The CDR3 contains 15 residues. In nucleotides, the CDR3 is TGTGCCAGCAGTTTATCGGTTCAGGAGAACTATGGCTACACCTTC. It encodes CASSLSVQENYGYTF. Complete variable domain (other parts from reference TRBV7-2 and TRBJ1-2): GAGVSQSPSNKVTEKGKDVELRCDPISGHTALYWYRQSLGQGLEFLIYFQGNSAPDKSGLPSDRFSAERTGGSVSTLTIQRTQQEDSAVYLCASSLSVQENYGYTFGSGTRLTVV.

This clone was counted a single time. The rearrangement links TRBV7-6 to TRBJ1-2; D is unresolved. Germline CDR1 SGHVS, CDR2 FNYEAQ. The CDR3 consists of 13 residues. Trimming removed 4 bases at V and 7 bases at J, with 13 bases between. The CDR3 reads CASSSHTVGGYTF. The DNA for the CDR3 is TGTGCCAGCAGCTCCCACACTGTTGGTGGCTACACCTTC.

This clone has only one observation. The rearrangement joins TRBV5-1 to TRBJ2-1; possible D gene TRBD1, 6 bases. This CDR3 comprises 17 residues. Germline V lookup: CDR1 SGHRS, CDR2 YFSETQ. Trimming took 1 base from V and 5 from J, leaving 19 bases between them. CDR3 sequence: CASSLPQGTGQDNEQFF. The CDR3 coding sequence is TGCGCCAGCAGCTTGCCTCAGGGGACGGGACAAGACAATGAGCAGTTCTTC.

The chain is built from TRBV7-8 and TRBJ1-3, with unresolved D. Trimming took 3 bases from V and 0 from J, leaving 6 bases between them. This CDR3 is built from 14 residues. Germline assignment: CDR1 SGHVS and CDR2 FQNEAQ. CDR3 in amino acids: CASSFSVSGNTIYF. CDR3 sequence (DNA): TGTGCCAGCAGCTTTTCGGTCTCTGGAAACACCATATATTTT.

This clone was counted between two and nine times. V usage is TRBV12-3 or TRBV12-4 and J usage is TRBJ1-1; D ambiguous. The V end was cut by 2 bases, the J end by 3 bases, with 7 bases between. This CDR3 is 13 amino acids long. The CDR3 DNA follows: TGTGCCAGCAGTTTAACGCAGTACACTGAAGCTTTCTTT. It codes for CASSLTQYTEAFF.

The rearrangement uses TRBV19 and TRBJ1-5; 7 bases agree with TRBD1. The CDR3 is 17 residues long. V lost 5 bases and J lost 2; bases outside the gene matches: 12. Germline V CDR1 and CDR2: LNHDA, SQIVND (reference sequence). The CDR3: CASSGQVLWYGNQPQHF. As DNA, the CDR3 is TGTGCCAGTAGTGGACAGGTCCTATGGTATGGCAATCAGCCCCAGCATTTT.

The chain employs TRBV12-3 or TRBV12-4 and TRBJ2-5; D tentatively fits TRBD1 or TRBD2 (5 bases each). CDR3 length: 13 amino acids. Trimming left V 2 bases short and J 5 bases short, with 9 bases between. CDR3 DNA sequence: TGTGCCAGCAGTTTAATGAGGGGCGAGACCCAGTACTTC. Protein product: CASSLMRGETQYF.

The table lists this clone with a count of one. The J gene is TRBJ1-2, the V gene TRBV28, with D possibly TRBD1 on 6 matching bases. Germline CDR1 and CDR2: MDHEN and SYDVKM. V was cut by 7 bases and J by 4 bases, with 19 bases left in between. The CDR3 totals 15 residues. The CDR3 loop is CASIPGGLPGYGYTF. CDR3 coding DNA: TGTGCCAGCATCCCCGGGGGGCTCCCCGGCTATGGCTACACCTTC.

The chain links TRBV4-3 to TRBJ1-6; D is possibly TRBD1 (6 bases). The V gene's germline CDR1 is LGHNA and CDR2 YSLEER. This CDR3 has 15 amino acids. The V end was cut by 3 bases, the J end by 5 bases, with 11 bases between. CDR3 sequence (DNA): TGCGCCAGCAGCCAGGGGGCAGGGGATAATTCACCCCTCCACTTT. Protein: CASSQGAGDNSPLHF.

The V gene is TRBV7-6, the J gene TRBJ2-1; TRBD2 might be the D (5 bases). CDR3 length equals 17 residues. Germline V gives CDR1 SGHVS, CDR2 FNYEAQ. The ends were cut back, 2 bases at V and 1 base at J, with 15 bases in the middle. The CDR3 region is CASSLLVGRRSYNEQFF. The CDR3 DNA reads as TGTGCCAGCAGCTTACTTGTGGGGAGAAGGTCCTACAATGAGCAGTTCTTC. Based on the CDR3 plus reference TRBV7-6 and TRBJ2-1, the full variable domain is GAGVSQSPRYKVTKRGQDVALRCDPISGHVSLYWYRQALGQGPEFLTYFNYEAQQDKSGLPNDRFSAERPEGSISTLTIQRTEQRDSAMYRCASSLLVGRRSYNEQFFGPGTRLTVL.

The chain couples TRBV7-2 to TRBJ2-3; 8 nucleotides agree with TRBD2. V gave up 7 bases and J gave up 1 base; unmatched junction bases: 4. The CDR3 length is 14 residues. The germline V gene has CDR1 SGHTA and CDR2 FQGNSA. The CDR3 DNA reads as TGTGCCAGCACCCCGGGGGGGGGCACAGATACGCAGTATTTT. Translation gives CASTPGGGTDTQYF.

This clone was seen once. The genes are TRBV7-3 and TRBJ2-2; D is undetermined. Per the germline V gene, CDR1 is SGHTA and CDR2 is FQGTGA. The CDR3 has 13 amino acids. Trimming cost V 2 bases and J 7 bases, with 8 bases left between them. CDR3 residues: CASSLYGVGELFF. The CDR3 DNA follows: TGTGCCAGCAGCTTATATGGGGTCGGGGAGCTGTTTTTT.

The V call is TRBV28, the J call TRBJ1-2; D gene uncertain. CDR1 and CDR2 from the germline V gene are MDHEN and SYDVKM. CDR3 size: 13 residues. Between the trimmed V and J ends, which lost 6 bases and 6 bases, there was a span of 14 bases. DNA of the CDR3: TGTGCCAGCAGGCAGCGAGGGCCGGATGGCTACACCTTC. The encoded protein is CASRQRGPDGYTF.

This clone was detected once. V gene TRBV9 combines with J gene TRBJ2-1; either TRBD1 or TRBD2 may supply D (6 bases each). Germline loops: CDR1 SGDLS, CDR2 YYNGEE. The V end lost 4 bases, the J end lost 9 bases, and 14 bases lay between the germline ends. This CDR3 is built from 13 residues. The CDR3 loop reads CASSTGRFGEQFF. The CDR3 DNA sequence: TGTGCCAGCAGCACAGGGAGGTTTGGTGAGCAGTTCTTC.

V is TRBV29-1 and J is TRBJ1-1, with unresolved D. The CDR3 spans 13 residues. V lost 4 bases, J lost 0 bases, and 9 bases lay in between. Germline CDR1 reads SQVTM; CDR2 reads ANQGSEA. This CDR3 is CSVGRGLNTEAFF. DNA of the CDR3: TGCAGCGTTGGGAGAGGGTTGAACACTGAAGCTTTCTTT.

The gene calls are TRBV6-5 and TRBJ1-1; D is uncertain. The germline V and J ends were trimmed by 2 bases and 6 bases, with 13 bases remaining between them. Per germline, CDR1 MNHEY and CDR2 SVGAGI. This CDR3 is built from 14 residues. The CDR3 DNA reads as TGTGCCAGCAGTTACCCCCATGAGGTACCTGAAGCTTTCTTT. Translating it yields CASSYPHEVPEAFF.

This clone turned up a few times. As DNA, the CDR3 is TGTGCCAGCAGCCCCCAAAAAAGGGGCTACACCTTC. The encoded protein is CASSPQKRGYTF. The chain combines TRBV7-9 with TRBJ1-2, with no clear D. The germline V gene encodes CDR1 SEHNR and CDR2 FQNEAQ (reference sequence). The CDR3 sequence is 12 residues long. With 5 bases removed from V and 8 bases from J, the gap between germline ends came to 12 bases.

The J gene is TRBJ1-3, the V gene TRBV6-6; possibly TRBD1 for D (5 bases). The CDR3 length is 15 residues. Germline V lookup: CDR1 MNHNY, CDR2 SVGAGI (reference sequence). Trimming removed 6 bases from V and 0 bases from J, with 12 bases in between. The CDR3 region has the DNA TGTGCCAGCAGCCCGGGGGGGAGCTCTGGAAACACCATATATTTT. Its protein is CASSPGGSSGNTIYF.

The CDR3 loop is CASSPKQGRGNTIYF. In nucleotides, the CDR3 is TGTGCCAGCTCACCTAAACAGGGAAGGGGAAACACCATATATTTT. The V and J genes are TRBV18 and TRBJ1-3, with a possible D match to TRBD1 (6 bases). Trimming shortened V by 3 bases and J by 4 bases, and 13 bases separated the two germline ends. Germline V lookup: CDR1 KGHSH, CDR2 LQKENI. The CDR3 covers 15 residues. The whole variable domain, remainder taken from reference TRBV18 and TRBJ1-3, is NAGVMQNPRHLVRRRGQEARLRCSPMKGHSHVYWYRQLPEEGLKFMVYLQKENIIDESGMPKERFSAEFPKEGPSILRIQQVVRGDSAAYFCASSPKQGRGNTIYFGEGSWLTVV.

This clone was found a few times. The chain recombines TRBV18 with TRBJ1-6; D gene uncertain. V dropped 6 bases and J dropped 6 bases, with 12 bases sitting between them. The germline CDR1 and CDR2 sequences are KGHSH and LQKENI. This CDR3 has 14 residues. CDR3 DNA: TGTGCCAGCTCTCGGGTCGAGGGTAATTCACCCCTCCACTTT. It codes for CASSRVEGNSPLHF. Full variable domain (rest looked up from reference TRBV18 and TRBJ1-6): NAGVMQNPRHLVRRRGQEARLRCSPMKGHSHVYWYRQLPEEGLKFMVYLQKENIIDESGMPKERFSAEFPKEGPSILRIQQVVRGDSAAYFCASSRVEGNSPLHFGNGTRLTVT.

The gene calls are TRBV7-8 and TRBJ2-1; 8 bases line up with TRBD1. The CDR3 consists of 15 residues. Per the germline V gene, CDR1 is SGHVS and CDR2 is FQNEAQ. Trimming at V came to 6 bases and at J to 4 bases, leaving 8 bases not matched to a gene. CDR3 region: CASSQDRGSYNEQFF. In DNA form, the CDR3 reads TGTGCCAGCAGTCAAGACAGGGGCTCTTACAATGAGCAGTTCTTC.

The chain has TRBV6-5 and TRBJ2-3, with 8 bases aligning to TRBD2. Per the germline V gene, CDR1 is MNHEY and CDR2 is SVGAGI. The V and J ends lost 6 bases and 3 bases, in that order; junction bases with no gene match: 8. This CDR3 region has 15 residues. Here the CDR3 DNA reads TGTGCCAGCAGAACTAGCGGTAGGATGACAGATACGCAGTATTTT. Translation: CASRTSGRMTDTQYF.

The chain joins TRBV18 to TRBJ1-4, with D perhaps matching TRBD1 (6 bases). V was clipped by 6 bases and J by 4 bases, with 27 bases between them. Looked up from germline, CDR1 is KGHSH and CDR2 is LQKENI. The CDR3 extends over 19 amino acids. The CDR3 region is CASSSQFSFRDNYNEKLFF. CDR3 DNA: TGTGCCAGCTCCTCCCAATTCTCCTTTCGGGACAACTATAATGAAAAACTGTTTTTT.

The chain uses TRBV7-9 and TRBJ2-1, with D uncertain. The CDR3 length is 14 residues. Trimming shortened V by 1 base and J by 7 bases, and 11 bases separated the two germline ends. Germline values: CDR1 SEHNR, CDR2 FQNEAQ (reference sequence). The CDR3, as DNA: TGTGCCAGCAGCTTAGATGGGTACTGGAATGAGCAGTTCTTC. It translates to CASSLDGYWNEQFF.

The J gene is TRBJ1-1, the V gene TRBV19; 8 bases line up with TRBD1. The CDR3 totals 18 residues. Germline V lookup: CDR1 LNHDA, CDR2 SQIVND (reference sequence). V gave up 4 bases and J gave up 4 bases; unmatched junction bases: 17. Here the CDR3 reads CASSSSLTGAMRFTEAFF. CDR3 DNA: TGTGCCAGTAGTAGTAGTCTGACAGGGGCCATGAGATTCACTGAAGCTTTCTTT.

By sample fraction, this clone is medium-sized. V is TRBV4-3 and J is TRBJ1-6; no reliable D call. Trimming shortened V by 3 bases and J by 0 bases, and 6 bases separated the two germline ends. Germline V gene data show CDR1 as LGHNA and CDR2 as YSLEER. The CDR3 loop spans 15 amino acids. CDR3 sequence (DNA): TGCGCCAGCAGCCAGGGGAGCTCCTATAATTCACCCCTCCACTTT. This sequence encodes CASSQGSSYNSPLHF.

This clone was seen only a few times. This rearrangement joins TRBV12-5 to TRBJ1-2; no reliable D call. Trimming removed 3 bases from V and 4 bases from J, with 27 bases in between. Germline V CDR1 and CDR2: LGHNT, FRNRAP. There are 19 residues in the CDR3. CDR3 nucleotide sequence: TGTGCTAGTGGTTTTTTGGAACTGGTCCGTCGGGATCTGGGCTATGGCTACACCTTC. This gives the protein CASGFLELVRRDLGYGYTF.